These 28 T cell receptor beta chains originate from one sample sequenced in a study of shared clonotypes between healthy human individuals. This table comes from immunoSEQ multiplex PCR, and its TCRdb copy is limited to in-frame clones, with some not included. This sample carries more than 550,000 clones, about 90% of them seen once, and the ten largest clones take about 34%. Input material: memory CD8+ T cells from PBMCs. The sample's subset: CD45RO+ cells pooled with CCR7-negative TemRA cells. Source of these receptors: a man aged 18 to 35 in good health. Some clones in this sample may be carry-over from other donors' samples.

In DNA, the CDR3 is TGCGCCAGCAGCTTGGAGGGGACTAGCTACTACGAGCAGTACTTC. It translates to CASSLEGTSYYEQYF. The chain links TRBV5-1 to TRBJ2-7, with 9 bases aligning to TRBD2. J was trimmed by 3 bases and V by 0 bases; bases with no gene match: 4. The germline V gene encodes CDR1 SGHRS and CDR2 YFSETQ. The CDR3 has 15 amino acids.

The CDR3 reads CASGGGEDYEQYF. CDR3 coding DNA: TGCGCCAGCGGCGGAGGGGAGGACTACGAGCAGTACTTC. The J gene is TRBJ2-7, the V gene TRBV4-3; D might be TRBD2 (6 bases). V lost 8 bases, J lost 3 bases, and 14 bases lay in between. Per the germline V gene, CDR1 is LGHNA and CDR2 is YSLEER. This CDR3 has 13 amino acids.

The chain is built from TRBV9 and TRBJ2-1; TRBD2 matches at 7 bases. The V gene end was trimmed by 0 bases and the J gene end by 3 bases; junction bases not matched to a gene: 9. This CDR3 is built from 17 residues. In germline, CDR1 is SGDLS, CDR2 YYNGEE. The CDR3 region is CASSVEPHSGFYNEQFF. CDR3 sequence (DNA): TGTGCCAGCAGCGTAGAACCCCATAGCGGGTTCTACAATGAGCAGTTCTTC.

This clone appeared a single time. The genes are TRBV4-3 and TRBJ1-2; D is perhaps TRBD1 (5 bases). The CDR3 has 15 amino acids. The V and J ends lost 4 bases and 3 bases respectively, with 15 bases between them. The germline CDR1 and CDR2 sequences are LGHNA and YSLEER. CDR3 in amino acids: CASSPAVGRHYGYTF. The CDR3 DNA reads as TGCGCCAGCAGCCCAGCCGTGGGACGGCACTATGGCTACACCTTC.

The chain recombines TRBV7-2 with TRBJ1-5; 7 bases align to TRBD1. V trimming: 1 base; J trimming: 1 base; junction bases outside the gene matches: 7. The CDR3 runs to 17 residues. Germline V gene sequence: CDR1 SGHTA, CDR2 FQGNSA. The CDR3 DNA is TGTGCCAGCAGCTTAGGGCCTACAGGGGCCAGCAATCAGCCCCAGCATTTT. This sequence encodes CASSLGPTGASNQPQHF.

The J gene is TRBJ2-7, the V gene TRBV5-4, with TRBD2 as a possible D gene (5 bases). The CDR3 has 13 amino acids. Germline CDR1 SGHNT, CDR2 YYREEE (reference sequence). With 4 bases removed from V and 4 bases from J, the gap between germline ends came to 12 bases. CDR3 DNA sequence: TGTGCCAGCAGCCCCGGACGGGATTACGAGCAGTACTTC. It specifies CASSPGRDYEQYF.

The gene calls are TRBV10-2 and TRBJ2-3, with D unresolved. Germline assignment: CDR1 WSHSY and CDR2 SAAADI. This CDR3 has 11 amino acids. Trimming removed 2 bases at V and 8 bases at J, with 5 bases between. The CDR3 reads CASSEGGTQYF. CDR3 coding DNA: TGCGCCAGCAGTGAGGGTGGTACGCAGTATTTT.

The rearrangement links TRBV7-9 to TRBJ1-1; D gene ambiguous. The CDR3 runs to 13 residues. V shed 3 bases and J shed 6 bases, with 11 bases lying between them. Germline lookup yields CDR1 SEHNR and CDR2 FQNEAQ (reference sequence). The CDR3 is CASSFPLIPEAFF. In DNA, the CDR3 is TGTGCCAGCAGCTTTCCCCTAATCCCTGAAGCTTTCTTT.

V usage is TRBV6-5 and J usage is TRBJ2-3, with TRBD2 matching 11 bases. The CDR3 sequence is 16 residues long. The ends lost 4 bases at V and 2 bases at J; junction bases unmatched: 5. Germline loops: CDR1 MNHEY, CDR2 SVGAGI. DNA of the CDR3: TGTGCCAGCAGTTGGCTAGCGGGAGGACCCACAGATACGCAGTATTTT. Its translation: CASSWLAGGPTDTQYF.

This clone was detected only once. This rearrangement joins TRBV29-1 to TRBJ2-5; tentatively, D is TRBD1 (5 bases). Germline CDR1 and CDR2: SQVTM and ANQGSEA. Trimming pared 2 bases from V and 4 bases from J, leaving 8 bases between. There are 12 residues in the CDR3. The CDR3 coding sequence is TGCAGCGTTGAACAGGGCGGAGAGACCCAGTACTTC. Protein sequence: CSVEQGGETQYF.

The rearrangement uses TRBV5-4 and TRBJ2-7; no definite D call. V was shortened by 4 bases and J by 5 bases, with 16 bases between the two germline ends. The germline V gene encodes CDR1 SGHNT and CDR2 YYREEE (reference sequence). CDR3 length equals 14 residues. In nucleotides, the CDR3 is TGTGCCAGCAGCCCACGGACCAACGACGACGAGCAGTACTTC. This translates into CASSPRTNDDEQYF. Together with reference TRBV5-4 and TRBJ2-7, the CDR3 gives the full variable domain: ETGVTQSPTHLIKTRGQQVTLRCSSQSGHNTVSWYQQALGQGPQFIFQYYREEENGRGNFPPRFSGLQFPNYSSELNVNALELDDSALYLCASSPRTNDDEQYFGPGTRLTVT.

V and J are TRBV5-6 and TRBJ2-5; weak D call: TRBD1 (5 bases). The CDR3 loop spans 13 amino acids. The V and J ends lost 5 bases and 0 bases respectively, with 8 bases between them. The V gene's germline CDR1 is SGHDT and CDR2 YYEEEE. Here the CDR3 DNA reads TGTGCCAGCAGGGGCAGGGACCAAGAGACCCAGTACTTC. This codes for CASRGRDQETQYF.

The CDR3 sequence is CASSSAGVYEQYF. The CDR3 DNA follows: TGCGCCAGCAGCTCCGCAGGGGTCTACGAGCAGTACTTC. The rearrangement links TRBV5-1 to TRBJ2-7; weak D call: TRBD1 (6 bases). This CDR3 is built from 13 residues. Trimming left V 3 bases short and J 3 bases short, with 10 bases between. The germline V gene has CDR1 SGHRS and CDR2 YFSETQ.

The V and J genes are TRBV7-9 and TRBJ1-3; 7 bases line up with TRBD1. Trimming at V came to 5 bases and at J to 2 bases, leaving 9 bases not matched to a gene. The germline V gene has CDR1 SEHNR and CDR2 FQNEAQ (reference sequence). The CDR3 is 16 residues long. CDR3 sequence reads: CASSLKDRVTGNTIYF. The DNA of the CDR3 is TGTGCCAGCAGCCTGAAAGACAGGGTTACTGGAAACACCATATATTTT.

The chain carries TRBV6-1 and TRBJ1-5; maybe TRBD1 (5 bases). Germline CDR1 is MNHNS and CDR2 is SASEGT. V lost 2 bases and J 4 bases, leaving 30 bases between the germline ends. The CDR3 is 21 residues long. The CDR3 loop reads CASSEWGRAPLSEVWNQPQHF. Here the CDR3 DNA reads TGTGCCAGCAGTGAATGGGGCAGGGCCCCCCTTAGCGAGGTATGGAATCAGCCCCAGCATTTT.

This clone turned up a few times. The chain employs TRBV2 and TRBJ1-5; D is uncertain. The germline gives CDR1 SNHLY, CDR2 FYNNEI. Deletions cut 6 bases from V and 2 bases from J, with 8 bases between. The CDR3 covers 13 residues. CDR3 coding DNA: TGTGCCAGCAGAGATATCCGCAATCAGCCCCAGCATTTT. Translating it yields CASRDIRNQPQHF.

The chain is built from TRBV11-3 and TRBJ2-1; D perhaps matches TRBD2 (6 bases). Trimming left V 5 bases short and J 3 bases short, with 14 bases between. This CDR3 spans 15 amino acids. Germline CDR1 reads SGHNT; CDR2 reads YENEEA. The CDR3 here is CASSPRGEDYNEQFF. The CDR3, as DNA: TGTGCCAGCAGCCCAAGAGGGGAGGACTACAATGAGCAGTTCTTC.

The chain has TRBV7-8 and TRBJ1-5; D gene ambiguous. CDR3 size: 13 residues. Germline CDR1 reads SGHVS; CDR2 reads FQNEAQ. Trimming left V 1 base short and J 5 bases short, with 6 bases between. Here the CDR3 reads CASSLERHQPQHF. The CDR3 nucleotides read TGTGCCAGCAGCTTAGAGAGGCATCAGCCCCAGCATTTT.

The chain has TRBV30 and TRBJ2-1; 7 nucleotides align to TRBD2. The CDR3 totals 15 residues. J was trimmed by 0 bases and V by 0 bases; bases with no gene match: 2. The germline V gene encodes CDR1 GTSNPN and CDR2 SVGIG (reference sequence). The CDR3 region is CAWSVLASSYNEQFF. The CDR3 DNA reads TGTGCCTGGAGTGTACTAGCGAGCTCCTACAATGAGCAGTTCTTC.

This sequence joins TRBV25-1 and TRBJ1-2, with D tentatively TRBD1 (5 bases). This CDR3 contains 12 residues. The V gene lost 4 bases and the J gene lost 4 bases, with 7 bases spanning the gap. Germline CDR1 and CDR2: MGHDK and SYGVNS. The CDR3 region is CASSGQGYGYTF. The DNA of the CDR3 is TGTGCCAGCAGTGGCCAGGGCTATGGCTACACCTTC.

The rearrangement joins TRBV19 to TRBJ2-7; tentatively, D is TRBD1 or TRBD2 (5 bases each). V was clipped by 10 bases and J by 0 bases, with 16 bases between them. Germline V gene sequence: CDR1 LNHDA, CDR2 SQIVND (reference sequence). The CDR3 is 14 residues long. The CDR3 loop is CATSAWDDSYEQYF. CDR3 DNA: TGTGCCACCTCGGCTTGGGACGACTCCTACGAGCAGTACTTC.

J is TRBJ1-4 and V is TRBV18; D unresolved. Per the germline V gene, CDR1 is KGHSH and CDR2 is LQKENI. The CDR3 sequence is 16 residues long. V was cut by 3 bases and J by 4 bases, with 15 bases left in between. CDR3 coding DNA: TGTGCCAGCTCACCGGAGAGGCGGTGGGATAATGAAAAACTGTTTTTT. Protein product: CASSPERRWDNEKLFF.

The chain links TRBV7-2 to TRBJ2-5, with 10 bases identical to TRBD2. After removal of 5 bases from V and 5 bases from J, the junction contained 14 bases not matched to a gene. The CDR3 totals 17 residues. Germline assignment: CDR1 SGHTA and CDR2 FQGNSA. CDR3 loop: CASSTGRLAGIMETQYF. The CDR3 nucleotides read TGTGCCAGCAGCACTGGAAGACTAGCGGGTATCATGGAGACCCAGTACTTC.

The sample holds a few counts of this clone. The rearrangement uses TRBV27 and TRBJ2-2; D is undetermined. The ends were cut back, 3 bases at V and 4 bases at J, with 9 bases in the middle. Germline V CDR1 and CDR2: MNHEY, SMNVEV (reference sequence). This CDR3 is built from 14 residues. The CDR3 loop is CASSFILSTGELFF. For the CDR3, the DNA is TGTGCCAGCAGTTTCATACTTTCCACCGGGGAGCTGTTTTTT.

The chain links TRBV27 to TRBJ2-2; possibly TRBD1 or TRBD2 for D (6 bases each). This CDR3 has 15 residues. The V end was cut by 0 bases, the J end by 5 bases, with 10 bases between. Germline CDR1 MNHEY, CDR2 SMNVEV (reference sequence). The CDR3 sequence is CASSLSGGGTGELFF. The CDR3 DNA reads as TGTGCCAGCAGTTTATCCGGGGGCGGGACCGGGGAGCTGTTTTTT.

The chain has TRBV2 and TRBJ2-1; a possible D gene is TRBD2 (6 bases). This CDR3 has 14 residues. Germline assignment: CDR1 SNHLY and CDR2 FYNNEI. The germline V and J ends were trimmed by 1 base and 2 bases, with 6 bases remaining between them. CDR3 loop: CASSEVAAYNEQFF. CDR3 sequence (DNA): TGTGCCAGCAGTGAAGTAGCGGCCTACAATGAGCAGTTCTTC.

This clone was counted a few times. The genes are TRBV30 and TRBJ2-6; no clear D gene. CDR1 and CDR2 (germline): GTSNPN, SVGIG (reference sequence). V lost 8 bases to trimming and J lost 2 bases, with 4 bases between them. CDR3 size: 11 residues. CDR3 loop: CAGPGANVLTF. CDR3 nucleotide sequence: TGTGCCGGACCTGGGGCCAACGTCCTGACTTTC.

V usage is TRBV9 and J usage is TRBJ1-3; a weak D match, TRBD1 (6 bases). This CDR3 is built from 17 residues. CDR1 is SGDLS and CDR2 is YYNGEE in the germline V gene. V lost 0 bases and J lost 0, with 13 bases in between. The CDR3 reads CASSVGSGAISGNTIYF. The DNA of the CDR3 is TGTGCCAGCAGCGTAGGGTCAGGGGCCATCTCTGGAAACACCATATATTTT.